A single sample is the source of the 29 T cell receptor beta chains below, sequenced in a study of shared clonotypes between healthy human individuals. Sequencing was performed with immunoSEQ multiplex PCR; in TCRdb, only in-frame clones are kept and a portion is missing. Here the sample spans 2 million to 2.5 million clones, approximately 95% being singletons. Specimen: naive CD4+ T cells sorted from blood. The subset denotes: CD45RA+ positively selected. These receptors all stem from a man aged 18-30 years in good health.

J is TRBJ2-7 and V is TRBV2; D uncertain. Per the germline V gene, CDR1 is SNHLY and CDR2 is FYNNEI. The CDR3 is 13 residues long. Trimming cost V 8 bases and J 4 bases, with 15 bases left between them. CDR3 in amino acids: CASEVAGKYEQYF. The CDR3, as DNA: TGTGCCAGCGAGGTCGCAGGCAAGTACGAGCAGTACTTC.

This chain links TRBV7-2 with TRBJ2-6; a possible D gene is TRBD1 (5 bases). V dropped 1 base and J dropped 2 bases, with 9 bases sitting between them. CDR1 is SGHTA, CDR2 FQGNSA, per germline. This CDR3 is 16 amino acids long. The DNA for the CDR3 is TGTGCCAGCAGCTTAGTAGCCAGGGCTGGGGCCAACGTCCTGACTTTC. Translating gives CASSLVARAGANVLTF.

The chain employs TRBV28 and TRBJ2-7; 10 bases align to TRBD1. Germline CDR1 MDHEN, CDR2 SYDVKM. The CDR3 totals 15 residues. The trim removed 6 bases at V and 2 bases at J, leaving 7 bases unmatched. CDR3 in amino acids: CASSRTGTGAYEQYF. CDR3 nucleotides: TGTGCCAGCAGCCGAACCGGGACAGGGGCCTACGAGCAGTACTTC.

V gene TRBV29-1 combines with J gene TRBJ2-7; 9 bases fit TRBD2. V shed 6 bases and J 3 bases; nucleotides not matched to a gene: 9. The length of the CDR3 is 14 residues. CDR1 and CDR2 from the germline V gene are SQVTM and ANQGSEA. In nucleotides, the CDR3 is TGCAGCGTGGGACCAGCGGGGGGACTCTACGAGCAGTACTTC. This encodes CSVGPAGGLYEQYF.

The chain links TRBV10-3 to TRBJ2-7; D gene uncertain. V lost 0 bases and J lost 6, with 6 bases in between. The CDR3 has 12 residues. In germline, CDR1 is ENHRY, CDR2 SYGVKD. This CDR3 is CAISESIGEQYF. CDR3 sequence (DNA): TGTGCCATCAGTGAGTCGATTGGCGAGCAGTACTTC.

V and J are TRBV5-1 and TRBJ1-1; 7 bases fit TRBD1. Germline V lookup: CDR1 SGHRS, CDR2 YFSETQ. J gave up 5 bases and V 4 bases, and 5 bases lay outside the gene matches. The length of the CDR3 is 13 residues. The CDR3 reads CASSPTGVTEAFF. Here the CDR3 DNA reads TGCGCCAGCAGCCCCACAGGGGTAACTGAAGCTTTCTTT.

V usage is TRBV18 and J usage is TRBJ1-6; D not resolved. Germline assignment: CDR1 KGHSH and CDR2 LQKENI. The CDR3 covers 15 residues. V was pared by 3 bases and J by 5 bases, with 11 bases between. The CDR3 region has the DNA TGTGCCAGCTCACCCGGCACGGAACATAATTCACCCCTCCACTTT. It specifies CASSPGTEHNSPLHF.

With regard to this clone: The conserved closing phenylalanine or tryptophan is absent in this CDR3, likely reflecting a read error. The chain carries TRBV27 and TRBJ2-3; 15 bases are shared with TRBD2. The germline V gene encodes CDR1 MNHEY and CDR2 SMNVEV (reference sequence). With V trimmed by 5 bases and J by 3 bases, 3 bases remained unmatched. The CDR3 contains 16 residues. CDR3 DNA sequence: TGTGCCAGCAGTCAAGGACTAGCGGGAGGGACAGATACGCAGTATTCT. Its translation: CASSQGLAGGTDTQYS.

About this clone itself: This same CDR3 is encoded by further DNA sequences in the sample. J is TRBJ1-2 and V is TRBV28, with D unclear. The ends were cut back, 8 bases at V and 4 bases at J, with 11 bases in the middle. The CDR3 spans 12 residues. Looked up from germline, CDR1 is MDHEN and CDR2 is SYDVKM. The CDR3 region has the DNA TGTGCCAGCTCCTTGGAGGGCTATGGCTACACCTTC. This codes for CASSLEGYGYTF.

This chain joins TRBV2 and TRBJ2-5; 8 nucleotides match TRBD2. There are 14 residues in the CDR3. V lost 6 bases and J lost 5; bases outside the gene matches: 8. The V gene's germline CDR1 is SNHLY and CDR2 FYNNEI. CDR3 DNA sequence: TGTGCCAGCAGCGCCTCCCGGGAGGGGGAGACCCAGTACTTC. Encoded protein: CASSASREGETQYF.

The chain carries TRBV18 and TRBJ2-2; 9 nucleotides agree with TRBD1. Losses at the gene ends were 3 bases for V and 6 bases for J; bases not matched to a gene: 2. The CDR3 is made up of 14 amino acids. In germline, CDR1 is KGHSH, CDR2 LQKENI. CDR3 DNA sequence: TGTGCCAGCTCACCGACAGGGGGTTCCGGGGAGCTGTTTTTT. This gives the protein CASSPTGGSGELFF.

The V call is TRBV18, the J call TRBJ2-1; the D is unclear. The CDR3 covers 14 residues. Germline CDR1 is KGHSH and CDR2 is LQKENI. V was pared by 3 bases and J by 3 bases, with 9 bases between. CDR3 sequence: CASSPRPNYNEQFF. For the CDR3, the DNA is TGTGCCAGCTCACCCCGGCCTAACTACAATGAGCAGTTCTTC.

V usage is TRBV5-1 and J usage is TRBJ1-3; D not resolved. CDR3 length: 16 residues. Trimming pared 3 bases from V and 0 bases from J, leaving 13 bases between. Germline CDR1 and CDR2: SGHRS and YFSETQ. Here the CDR3 reads CASSSAGIRSGNTIYF. CDR3 bases: TGCGCCAGCAGCTCCGCCGGGATCCGCTCTGGAAACACCATATATTTT. Filled out from reference TRBV5-1 and TRBJ1-3, the complete variable domain reads KAGVTQTPRYLIKTRGQQVTLSCSPISGHRSVSWYQQTPGQGLQFLFEYFSETQRNKGNFPGRFSGRQFSNSRSEMNVSTLELGDSALYLCASSSAGIRSGNTIYFGEGSWLTVV.

This clone showed up just once. The J gene is TRBJ2-2, the V gene TRBV5-4; D is unresolved. V lost 4 bases and J 0 bases, leaving 13 bases between the germline ends. The CDR3 runs to 16 residues. Looked up from germline, CDR1 is SGHNT and CDR2 is YYREEE (reference sequence). The CDR3 spells CASSRWDGANTGELFF. CDR3 bases: TGTGCCAGCAGCCGTTGGGATGGGGCGAACACCGGGGAGCTGTTTTTT.

The chain couples TRBV5-3 to TRBJ2-3; possible D gene TRBD1, 6 bases. TRBV5-3 is placed among ORFs of uncertain function. V dropped 1 base and J dropped 4 bases, with 13 bases sitting between them. This CDR3 has 15 residues. The CDR3 DNA sequence: TGTGCCAGAAGCTTGTCAGGACAGAGGTCAGATACGCAGTATTTT. It specifies CARSLSGQRSDTQYF.

The chain links TRBV2 to TRBJ1-2; 8 bases agree with TRBD1. The V gene end was trimmed by 6 bases and the J gene end by 2 bases; junction bases not matched to a gene: 2. Per germline, CDR1 SNHLY and CDR2 FYNNEI. This CDR3 has 13 amino acids. In nucleotides, the CDR3 is TGTGCCAGCAGGGGACAGGAGAACTATGGCTACACCTTC. Its translation: CASRGQENYGYTF.

As regards this clone: Other DNA sequences from this sample encode an identical CDR3 as well. The chain uses TRBV7-9 and TRBJ2-7, with TRBD1 identical over 7 bases. The length of the CDR3 is 14 residues. CDR1 is SEHNR and CDR2 is FQNEAQ in the germline V gene (reference sequence). V gave up 1 base and J gave up 2 bases; unmatched junction bases: 2. The DNA of the CDR3 is TGTGCCAGCAGCTTAGAGGGGGCGGCCTACGAGCAGTACTTC. Its translation is CASSLEGAAYEQYF.

V gene TRBV2 combines with J gene TRBJ1-5; D is unresolved. Trimming removed 6 bases from V and 0 bases from J, with 6 bases in between. This CDR3 has 13 amino acids. Germline assignment: CDR1 SNHLY and CDR2 FYNNEI. The CDR3 DNA follows: TGTGCCAGCAGCGCGATTAGCAATCAGCCCCAGCATTTT. Its protein product is CASSAISNQPQHF.

This chain joins TRBV25-1 and TRBJ2-7, with a weak D call TRBD2 (6 bases). Trimming shortened V by 1 base and J by 4 bases, and 14 bases separated the two germline ends. The CDR3 is made up of 15 amino acids. Germline V gene data show CDR1 as MGHDK and CDR2 as SYGVNS. The CDR3 reads CASSESGRAGYEQYF. For the CDR3, the DNA is TGTGCCAGCAGTGAATCGGGCAGGGCGGGGTACGAGCAGTACTTC.

The V and J genes are TRBV7-6 and TRBJ2-2; D may be TRBD1 (5 bases). The germline CDR1 and CDR2 sequences are SGHVS and FNYEAQ. Trimming left V 5 bases short and J 6 bases short, with 22 bases between. CDR3 length: 17 residues. The CDR3 loop is CASSQSVQGRGAGELFF. CDR3 in DNA: TGTGCCAGCAGCCAATCGGTTCAGGGAAGAGGAGCCGGGGAGCTGTTTTTT.

The chain recombines TRBV10-3 with TRBJ1-2; 8 positions match TRBD1. Per the germline V gene, CDR1 is ENHRY and CDR2 is SYGVKD. The junction had 6 bases not matched to a gene; V was cut back by 2 bases and J by 4 bases. The CDR3 extends over 15 amino acids. The CDR3 is CAISEHGQGSYGYTF. CDR3 bases: TGTGCCATCAGTGAGCACGGACAGGGATCCTATGGCTACACCTTC.

The chain combines TRBV6-1 with TRBJ2-7; weak D call: TRBD2 (6 bases). CDR3 size: 18 residues. Trimming removed 0 bases at V and 1 base at J, with 19 bases between. CDR1 and CDR2 (germline): MNHNS, SASEGT. The CDR3 reads CASSEALQVVEGSYEQYF. CDR3 DNA sequence: TGTGCCAGCAGTGAAGCGCTTCAAGTAGTGGAGGGATCCTACGAGCAGTACTTC.

The gene calls are TRBV28 and TRBJ2-1; D is undetermined. The CDR3 extends over 14 amino acids. V was pared by 3 bases and J by 1 base, with 7 bases between. Germline V gene lookup returns CDR1 MDHEN and CDR2 SYDVKM. The DNA for the CDR3 is TGTGCCAGCAGTTTCCACTCGTCCTACAATGAGCAGTTCTTC. Translated: CASSFHSSYNEQFF.

V usage is TRBV27 and J usage is TRBJ2-1; D not certain. Germline-derived CDR1 and CDR2 are MNHEY and SMNVEV (reference sequence). The CDR3 is made up of 13 amino acids. The V gene lost 5 bases and the J gene lost 9 bases, with 14 bases spanning the gap. The CDR3: CASSVAKSSEQFF. In DNA form, the CDR3 reads TGTGCCAGCAGTGTCGCTAAGAGTTCTGAGCAGTTCTTC.

The chain links TRBV5-4 to TRBJ1-4, with D maybe TRBD1 (6 bases). The V gene lost 6 bases and the J gene lost 5 bases, with 17 bases spanning the gap. CDR3 size: 15 residues. Germline V gives CDR1 SGHNT, CDR2 YYREEE (reference sequence). Written as DNA, the CDR3 is TGTGCCAGCACCAAGGGGGGGCAGGGCAATGAAAAACTGTTTTTT. Amino acids: CASTKGGQGNEKLFF. The full variable domain, with the rest looked up from reference TRBV5-4 and TRBJ1-4, is ETGVTQSPTHLIKTRGQQVTLRCSSQSGHNTVSWYQQALGQGPQFIFQYYREEENGRGNFPPRFSGLQFPNYSSELNVNALELDDSALYLCASTKGGQGNEKLFFGSGTQLSVL.

The chain uses TRBV10-3 and TRBJ2-1; 15 bases agree with TRBD2. The J segment lost 4 bases and the V segment lost 10 bases, leaving 14 bases of the junction unmatched. The CDR3 loop spans 18 amino acids. From germline, CDR1 is ENHRY and CDR2 SYGVKD. As DNA, the CDR3 is TGTGCCACCCTCTCCCGGACTAGCGGGGGGGTAGGTTACAATGAGCAGTTCTTC. It yields the protein CATLSRTSGGVGYNEQFF.

The V call is TRBV18, the J call TRBJ2-1; 11 nucleotides align to TRBD2. Trimming cost V 4 bases and J 3 bases; bases outside gene matches: 2. The CDR3 extends over 15 amino acids. CDR1 KGHSH and CDR2 LQKENI come from the germline V gene. The CDR3 nucleotides are TGTGCCAGCTCACGGGGACTAGCGGACTACAATGAGCAGTTCTTC. Translated: CASSRGLADYNEQFF.

This clone has more than one count but fewer than ten. The chain is built from TRBV7-9 and TRBJ2-1; D may be TRBD1 or TRBD2 (6 bases each). With 8 bases removed from V and 4 bases from J, the gap between germline ends came to 18 bases. The length of the CDR3 is 15 residues. Germline-derived CDR1 and CDR2 are SEHNR and FQNEAQ (reference sequence). The CDR3 protein is CASSAKTGLYNEQFF. In DNA, the CDR3 is TGTGCCAGCTCAGCGAAGACAGGACTATACAATGAGCAGTTCTTC.

This chain links TRBV5-1 with TRBJ2-2; perhaps TRBD2 as D (6 bases). This CDR3 spans 14 amino acids. Germline V gene lookup returns CDR1 SGHRS and CDR2 YFSETQ. V lost 2 bases and J 5 bases, leaving 10 bases between the germline ends. The CDR3 is CASSFWGDTGELFF. The CDR3 DNA sequence: TGCGCCAGCAGCTTTTGGGGGGATACCGGGGAGCTGTTTTTT.